The present entry profiles one T cell receptor beta chain with its context. The antigen remains undetermined. This sample is part of a study of cytotoxic CD8 clonotypes in ibrutinib-treated CLL. For the study at large: The subjects consisted of approximately ten relapsed/refractory and roughly 15 treatment-naive individuals, with about 17 IGHV unmutated. The study, taken as a whole, reports: Public clonotypes were seen rarely and were contracted or stable on treatment.

CDR3 size: 14 residues. Per the germline V gene, CDR1 is SGHDN and CDR2 is FVKESK. Trimming took 4 bases from V and 8 from J, leaving 16 bases between them. Produced via immunoSEQ multiplex PCR; TCRdb's table is partial and in-frame only. This table has about 36,000 clones, 71% appearing once. The sequenced sample was PBMCs, obtained at disease progression, from a patient treated with ibrutinib. This TCR came from a human donor with chronic lymphocytic leukemia. J is TRBJ2-3 and V is TRBV14, with D perhaps matching TRBD2 (6 bases). The DNA for the CDR3 is TGTGCCAGCAGCCCAACGAGCGGGTTAGGTACGCAGTATTTT. This encodes CASSPTSGLGTQYF. Supplemented by reference TRBV14 and TRBJ2-3, the full variable domain reads EAGVTQFPSHSVIEKGQTVTLRCDPISGHDNLYWYRRVMGKEIKFLLHFVKESKQDESGMPNNRFLAERTGGTYSTLKVQPAELEDSGVYFCASSPTSGLGTQYFGPGTRLTVL.